Presented here are 13 T cell receptor beta chains from one specimen sequenced in a study of control samples from healthy donors and cancer patients. TCRdb's table, derived via immunoSEQ multiplex PCR, lists solely in-frame clones and lacks some. The profile shows 150,000 to 200,000 clones, over 85% of them singletons. Source material: blood. The receptors stem from a young man in good health.

The V call is TRBV7-9, the J call TRBJ1-2, with D possibly being TRBD1 (6 bases). With 5 bases removed from V and 2 bases from J, the gap between germline ends came to 12 bases. Germline CDR1 is SEHNR and CDR2 is FQNEAQ (reference sequence). The CDR3 covers 14 residues. In DNA, the CDR3 is TGTGCCAGCAGCCGCCTCCAGGGGAACTATGGCTACACCTTC. Residues: CASSRLQGNYGYTF.

The J gene is TRBJ1-6, the V gene TRBV7-9, with D possibly TRBD1 on 5 matching bases. V gave up 4 bases and J gave up 10 bases, with 17 bases separating them. Germline CDR1 reads SEHNR; CDR2 reads FQNEAQ (reference sequence). This CDR3 region has 15 residues. CDR3 bases: TGTGCCAGCAGCTCCAACAGCCAGGGAGGGTCACCCCTCCACTTT. Residues: CASSSNSQGGSPLHF.

The V gene is TRBV4-1, the J gene TRBJ2-5, with 9 bases aligning to TRBD2. Germline V lookup: CDR1 MGHRA, CDR2 YSYEKL. CDR3 length equals 16 residues. Trimming removed 1 base from V and 2 bases from J; junction bases left unmatched: 5. The CDR3 nucleotides are TGCGCCAGCAGCCAAGCTCCGACTAGCGGACAAGAGACCCAGTACTTC. This translates into CASSQAPTSGQETQYF.

The V gene is TRBV10-3, the J gene TRBJ2-7; a weak D match, TRBD1 (6 bases). Germline values: CDR1 ENHRY, CDR2 SYGVKD. The CDR3 covers 11 residues. V lost 4 bases and J lost 6, with 7 bases in between. The CDR3 region is CAISAGVEQYF. As DNA, the CDR3 is TGTGCCATCAGTGCAGGGGTCGAGCAGTACTTC.

Remarks on this clone: Other nucleotide sequences in the sample specify the same CDR3. The V call is TRBV19, the J call TRBJ1-1; 9 positions agree with TRBD1. V lost 5 bases and J lost 0; bases outside the gene matches: 4. In germline, CDR1 is LNHDA, CDR2 SQIVND (reference sequence). The length of the CDR3 is 15 residues. In nucleotides, the CDR3 is TGTGCCAGTAGTTTGGACAGGGGCCTGAACACTGAAGCTTTCTTT. This translates into CASSLDRGLNTEAFF.

The rearrangement uses TRBV9 and TRBJ1-3; possible D gene TRBD1, 5 bases. CDR1 is SGDLS and CDR2 is YYNGEE in the germline V gene. The CDR3 has 14 residues. V lost 4 bases, J lost 4 bases, and 12 bases lay in between. In nucleotides, the CDR3 is TGTGCCAGCAGCACCGACAGTCGGGGAAACACCATATATTTT. It encodes CASSTDSRGNTIYF.

V usage is TRBV10-3 and J usage is TRBJ1-4, with D perhaps TRBD1 (6 bases). The CDR3 extends over 16 amino acids. Germline V gene lookup returns CDR1 ENHRY and CDR2 SYGVKD. V lost 0 bases and J lost 7, with 15 bases in between. The CDR3 bases are TGTGCCATCAGTGAGTCGATCTGGGGGGCTGGTGAAAAACTGTTTTTT. The encoded protein is CAISESIWGAGEKLFF.

Concerning this clone itself: Distinct nucleotide sequences in the sample also encode this CDR3. The chain recombines TRBV7-9 with TRBJ1-5, with 7 bases matching TRBD1. This CDR3 is 15 amino acids long. In germline, CDR1 is SEHNR, CDR2 FQNEAQ (reference sequence). V lost 1 base to trimming and J lost 6 bases; unmatched junction nucleotides: 6. CDR3 sequence: CASSLEGAGGQPQHF. In nucleotides, the CDR3 is TGTGCCAGCAGCTTAGAGGGGGCAGGGGGTCAGCCCCAGCATTTT.

The chain joins TRBV5-6 to TRBJ2-1, with D tentatively TRBD1 (6 bases). V was cut by 2 bases and J by 6 bases, with 15 bases left in between. CDR3 size: 15 residues. Germline values: CDR1 SGHDT, CDR2 YYEEEE. The chain's CDR3 is CASSLTDRYPNEQFF. Here the CDR3 DNA reads TGTGCCAGCAGCTTAACCGACAGGTACCCCAATGAGCAGTTCTTC. Drawing the rest from reference TRBV5-6 and TRBJ2-1, the complete variable domain is DAGVTQSPTHLIKTRGQQVTLRCSPKSGHDTVSWYQQALGQGPQFIFQYYEEEERQRGNFPDRFSGHQFPNYSSELNVNALLLGDSALYLCASSLTDRYPNEQFFGPGTRLTVL.

This clone was picked up one time. The V call is TRBV12-5, the J call TRBJ1-5; 7 nucleotides align to TRBD1. Germline-derived CDR1 and CDR2 are LGHNT and FRNRAP. The CDR3 sequence is 14 residues long. V was clipped by 6 bases and J by 4 bases; unmatched bases: 6. The CDR3 loop reads CASGYTGDNQPQHF. In DNA, the CDR3 is TGTGCTAGTGGGTACACAGGGGATAATCAGCCCCAGCATTTT.

The rearrangement uses TRBV6-5 and TRBJ1-5; D gene uncertain. CDR1 is MNHEY and CDR2 is SVGAGI in the germline V gene. Trimming removed 4 bases from V and 0 bases from J, with 7 bases in between. This CDR3 contains 14 residues. For the CDR3, the DNA is TGTGCCAGCAGTTCCGGGTATAGCAATCAGCCCCAGCATTTT. Translated, it gives CASSSGYSNQPQHF.

This clone was observed once. The V gene is TRBV7-8, the J gene TRBJ1-3, with D unclear. The V gene lost 5 bases and the J gene lost 7 bases, with 12 bases spanning the gap. The CDR3 totals 13 residues. The germline CDR1 and CDR2 sequences are SGHVS and FQNEAQ. The CDR3, as DNA: TGTGCCAGCAGCGATCGGGTAGTGAACACCATATATTTT. Translation gives CASSDRVVNTIYF.

The chain recombines TRBV10-2 with TRBJ1-3; D not certain. Trimming took 2 bases from V and 2 from J, leaving 13 bases between them. The CDR3 has 16 amino acids. Germline V gene sequence: CDR1 WSHSY, CDR2 SAAADI. The CDR3 spells CASSEGGFQAGNTIYF. The CDR3 DNA sequence: TGCGCCAGCAGTGAGGGCGGGTTTCAGGCTGGAAACACCATATATTTT.